What follows describes a single T cell receptor (beta chain). The data stem from a study of blood T cell repertoires in COVID-19. The Seattle patients joined while their infection was active and were tracked longitudinally afterward. Trimming took off 1 base at V and 6 bases at J, with 13 bases between the two ends. The CDR3 runs to 15 residues. The germline V gene encodes CDR1 LGHDT and CDR2 YNNKEL (reference sequence). This table comes from immunoSEQ multiplex PCR, and its TCRdb copy is limited to in-frame clones, with some not included. The table lists approximately 440,000 clones, about 91% of them singletons, with over 10% in the top ten.

The sample taken for sequencing was peripheral blood. The sequence derives from a woman aged 45-65 years with COVID-19, enrolled during active disease. The chain uses TRBV3-1 (or the pseudogene TRBV3-2) and TRBJ2-1, with TRBD2 as a possible D gene (6 bases). The CDR3 protein is CASSQGGLGLNEQFF. The CDR3 bases are TGTGCCAGCAGCCAAGGGGGACTGGGACTCAATGAGCAGTTCTTC.